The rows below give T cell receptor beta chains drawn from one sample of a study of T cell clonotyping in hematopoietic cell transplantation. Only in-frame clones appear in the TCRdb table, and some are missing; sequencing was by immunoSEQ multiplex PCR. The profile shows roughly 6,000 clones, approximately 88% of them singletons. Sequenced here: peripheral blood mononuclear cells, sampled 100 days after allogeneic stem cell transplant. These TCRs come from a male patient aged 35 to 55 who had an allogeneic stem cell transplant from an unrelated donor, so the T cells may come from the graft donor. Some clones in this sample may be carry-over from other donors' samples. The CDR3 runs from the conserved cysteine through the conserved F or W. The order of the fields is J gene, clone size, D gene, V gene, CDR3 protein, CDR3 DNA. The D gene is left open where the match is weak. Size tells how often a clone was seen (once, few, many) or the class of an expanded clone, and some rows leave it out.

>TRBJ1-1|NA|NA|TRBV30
CAWNPGNTEAFF
TGTGCCTGGAATCCAGGGAACACTGAAGCTTTCTTT
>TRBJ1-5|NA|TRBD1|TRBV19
CASSWPGGYQPQHF
TGTGCCAGTAGTTGGCCAGGGGGTTATCAGCCCCAGCATTTT
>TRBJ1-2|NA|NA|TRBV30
CAWSVNTAYGYTF
TGTGCCTGGAGTGTCAACACAGCCTATGGCTACACCTTC
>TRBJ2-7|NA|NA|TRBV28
CASRWAGLNYEQYF
TGTGCCAGCAGGTGGGCGGGCCTAAACTACGAGCAGTACTTC
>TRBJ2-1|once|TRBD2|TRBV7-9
CAISAGALHNEQFF
TGTGCCATCTCAGCGGGGGCCCTTCACAATGAGCAGTTCTTC
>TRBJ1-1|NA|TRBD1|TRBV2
CASTARTGNTEAFF
TGTGCCAGCACTGCCCGGACAGGGAACACTGAAGCTTTCTTT
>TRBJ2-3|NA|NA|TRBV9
CASSVDWSTDTQYF
TGTGCCAGCAGCGTTGACTGGAGCACAGATACGCAGTATTTT
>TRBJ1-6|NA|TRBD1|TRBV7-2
CASSKDRGAGNSPLHF
TGTGCCAGCAGCAAAGACAGGGGGGCCGGTAATTCACCCCTCCACTTT
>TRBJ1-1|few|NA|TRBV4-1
CASSHLATKGNTEAFF
TGCGCCAGCAGCCACCTGGCGACAAAGGGGAACACTGAAGCTTTCTTT
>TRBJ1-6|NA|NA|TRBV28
CASRTRTAHSSPLHF
TGTGCCAGCCGAACTAGGACGGCACACAGTTCACCCCTCCACTTT